The 29 T cell receptor beta chains reported below all come from one sample, sequenced in a study of blood T cells in healthy people across ages (dated by TCRdb to 2013 to 2016). The library was made by 5' RACE. These reads were obtained on an Illumina HiSeq 2500. A second roughly 6 to 11 cycle PCR used a sample-barcoded 5' primer and a J-beta primer mix. The raw public data were reprocessed by TCRdb itself: fastp quality trimming at Q25, MiXCR clonotype calling, in-frame beta chains only. One record per CDR3 amino acid sequence lists the most common genes and DNA. A total of approximately 690,000 distinct CDR3 sequences appear in this sample, around 43% of them only once. Approximately 31% of the sample is taken by the ten largest. The sample comprised blood. These receptors were collected from a man older than 75 in good health.

This clonotype appeared many times. The chain couples TRBV20-1 to TRBJ2-7; 11 nucleotides match TRBD1. The CDR3 covers 14 residues. Losses at the gene ends were 5 bases for V and 3 bases for J; bases not matched to a gene: 6. Germline CDR1 reads DFQATT; CDR2 reads SNEGSKA (reference sequence). CDR3 nucleotide sequence: TGCAGTGCTCCTCGAGGGACAGGGGGCTACGAGCAGTACTTC. Its translation is CSAPRGTGGYEQYF.

The chain links TRBV7-9 to TRBJ1-5; D ambiguous. CDR1 and CDR2 (germline): SEHNR, FQNEAQ (reference sequence). Trimming cost V 1 base and J 2 bases, with 6 bases left between them. The CDR3 contains 14 residues. In nucleotides, the CDR3 is TGTGCCAGCAGCTTAGAGGACCGCAATCAGCCCCAGCATTTT. It codes for CASSLEDRNQPQHF.

This clonotype was seen ten or more times. This chain connects TRBV12-3 or TRBV12-4 to TRBJ2-5, with a possible D match to TRBD2 (6 bases). V shed 7 bases and J shed 2 bases, with 11 bases lying between them. This CDR3 is built from 13 residues. The CDR3 loop reads CASTREFQETQYF. CDR3 nucleotides: TGTGCCAGCACCCGGGAGTTTCAAGAGACCCAGTACTTC.

Only one count was recorded for this clonotype. The chain is built from TRBV24-1 and TRBJ2-7, with 9 bases aligning to TRBD1. The germline V gene encodes CDR1 KGHDR and CDR2 SFDVKD. The J segment lost 7 bases and the V segment lost 3 bases, leaving 9 bases of the junction unmatched. This CDR3 spans 15 amino acids. Here the CDR3 reads CATSDHRGRSDEQYF. DNA for the CDR3: TGTGCCACCAGTGATCACAGGGGGCGATCGGATGAGCAGTACTTC.

The genes are TRBV24-1 and TRBJ2-2; 7 bases line up with TRBD1. CDR3 length: 15 amino acids. The germline V gene has CDR1 KGHDR and CDR2 SFDVKD. J was trimmed by 4 bases and V by 7 bases; bases with no gene match: 8. This CDR3 is CATSTGTELTGELFF. DNA for the CDR3: TGTGCCACCAGCACCGGGACAGAACTCACCGGGGAGCTGTTTTTT.

Remarks on this clonotype: A much larger clonotype is one base distant, so this may be a read error. The chain couples TRBV15 to TRBJ2-3, with 8 bases fitting TRBD1. The germline CDR1 and CDR2 sequences are LNHNV and YYDKDF (reference sequence). CDR3 length: 17 amino acids. CDR3 loop: CATSRVRQGIRTDAQYF. In nucleotides, the CDR3 is TGTGCCACCAGCAGAGTAAGACAGGGGATTAGAACAGATGCGCAGTATTTT.

This rearrangement joins TRBV4-2 to TRBJ2-6, with TRBD1 matching 7 bases. This CDR3 comprises 16 residues. The V gene's germline CDR1 is LGHNA and CDR2 YNFKEQ. The trim removed 1 base at V and 6 bases at J, leaving 6 bases unmatched. This chain's CDR3 is CASSQGGTDEANVLTF. CDR3 nucleotide sequence: TGTGCCAGCAGCCAAGGGGGGACAGATGAGGCCAACGTCCTGACTTTC.

This clonotype showed up just a few times. The chain is built from TRBV6-2 or TRBV6-3 and TRBJ2-7; 10 bases are shared with TRBD2. Germline-derived CDR1 and CDR2 are MNHEY and SVGEGT. This CDR3 has 15 amino acids. V lost 4 bases to trimming and J lost 3 bases; unmatched junction nucleotides: 6. CDR3 DNA sequence: TGTGCCAGCAGTTCTTCTAGCGGGAGACTCTACGAGCAGTACTTC. Its translation is CASSSSSGRLYEQYF.

The rearrangement uses TRBV20-1 and TRBJ2-7; no clear D. Trimming left V 0 bases short and J 4 bases short, with 16 bases between. The CDR3 length is 15 residues. Germline CDR1 reads DFQATT; CDR2 reads SNEGSKA (reference sequence). In nucleotides, the CDR3 is TGCAGTGCTAGAGACCCCCACGGGTTTGGATACGAGCAGTACTTC. This codes for CSARDPHGFGYEQYF.

Details on this clonotype: Being one base from a much bigger clone, this may be a read error. The V and J genes are TRBV12-3 or TRBV12-4 and TRBJ2-3; D ambiguous. The V and J ends lost 8 bases and 5 bases respectively, with 11 bases between them. The CDR3 is 12 residues long. The CDR3 DNA sequence: TGTGCCAGCGGTTGGGTGAGAGATACGCAGTATTTT. This sequence encodes CASGWVRDTQYF.

In its sample, this clonotype was seen a few times. The chain uses TRBV20-1 and TRBJ2-3; 12 bases line up with TRBD2. Germline CDR1 and CDR2: DFQATT and SNEGSKA (reference sequence). J lost 1 base, V lost 6 bases, and 11 bases had no gene match. CDR3 length: 17 residues. The CDR3 DNA is TGCAGTGCCAGTCGAACTAGCGGGGGGCAGGGCACAGATACGCAGTATTTT. Translated, it gives CSASRTSGGQGTDTQYF.

This sequence joins TRBV20-1 and TRBJ2-1; the match to TRBD1 covers 10 bases. Germline trimming cut 5 bases from V and 7 bases from J; bases unmatched to any gene: 11. The CDR3 runs 15 residues. Germline V gene data show CDR1 as DFQATT and CDR2 as SNEGSKA (reference sequence). This CDR3 is CSAVNRDRGTNEQFF. In DNA, the CDR3 is TGCAGTGCTGTAAACCGGGACAGGGGAACAAATGAGCAGTTCTTC.

Only a few counts were recorded for this clonotype. This rearrangement joins TRBV7-8 to TRBJ2-6; 7 bases are a match to TRBD1. Germline trimming cut 7 bases from V and 2 bases from J; bases unmatched to any gene: 14. Germline loops: CDR1 SGHVS, CDR2 FQNEAQ. The CDR3 is made up of 18 amino acids. This chain's CDR3 is CASNKRGRAGTGANVLTF. CDR3 DNA sequence: TGTGCCAGCAACAAGAGGGGGCGGGCAGGGACTGGGGCCAACGTCCTGACTTTC. Variable domain in full (rest from reference TRBV7-8 and TRBJ2-6): GAGVSQSPRYKVAKRGQDVALRCDPISGHVSLFWYQQALGQGPEFLTYFQNEAQLDKSGLPSDRFFAERPEGSVSTLKIQRTQQEDSAVYLCASNKRGRAGTGANVLTFGAGSRLTVL.

This clonotype has a count of ten or more. Written as DNA, the CDR3 is TGTGCCAGCGGGGGCGCTGGGGGGAAGGTGTATGGCTACACCTTC. Translation: CASGGAGGKVYGYTF. This sequence joins TRBV3-1 and TRBJ1-2, with D possibly being TRBD1 (6 bases). Deletions cut 8 bases from V and 5 bases from J, with 21 bases between. CDR1 and CDR2 (germline): LGHDT, YNNKEL (reference sequence). This CDR3 has 15 residues.

This chain links TRBV4-2 with TRBJ2-2; 8 bases are shared with TRBD1. The CDR3 covers 17 residues. Germline V CDR1 and CDR2: LGHNA, YNFKEQ. V lost 4 bases and J lost 4; bases outside the gene matches: 11. The CDR3 protein is CASSLTGQGSGTGELFF. CDR3 DNA sequence: TGTGCCAGCAGCCTAACTGGACAGGGTAGTGGCACCGGGGAGCTGTTTTTT.

DNA of the CDR3: TGTGCCACCAGTGATCGACAGGGGGCCTACAATGAGCAGTTCTTC. Protein sequence: CATSDRQGAYNEQFF. The rearrangement links TRBV24-1 to TRBJ2-1, with 9 bases aligning to TRBD1. The germline gives CDR1 KGHDR, CDR2 SFDVKD. This CDR3 is 15 amino acids long. Trimming at V came to 3 bases and at J to 2 bases, leaving 1 base not matched to a gene.

Concerning this clonotype: This clone may be a read error of a much larger clone one base away. The V gene is TRBV29-1, the J gene TRBJ2-5; 10 bases align to TRBD2. Trimming at V came to 0 bases and at J to 5 bases, leaving 12 bases not matched to a gene. The CDR3 runs to 17 residues. Germline-derived CDR1 and CDR2 are SQVTM and ANQGSEA. CDR3 sequence: CSVEDPSGSLVGETQYF. In DNA form, the CDR3 reads TGCAGCGTTGAAGATCCTAGCGGGAGTTTGGTCGGGGAGACCCAGTACTTC. The whole variable domain, filled in from reference TRBV29-1 and TRBJ2-5, reads SAVISQKPSRDICQRGTSLTIQCQVDSQVTMMFWYRQQPGQSLTLIATANQGSEATYESGFVIDKFPISRPNLTFSTLTVSNMSPEDSSIYLCSVEDPSGSLVGETQYFGPGTRLLVL.

The V call is TRBV6-1, the J call TRBJ1-1; tentative D call: TRBD1 (5 bases). Between the trimmed V and J ends, which lost 6 bases and 6 bases, there was a span of 17 bases. Germline V gene lookup returns CDR1 MNHNS and CDR2 SASEGT. The CDR3 loop spans 14 amino acids. The CDR3 region is CASSRPTGGPEAFF. CDR3 sequence (DNA): TGTGCCAGCAGCAGACCTACCGGGGGACCTGAAGCTTTCTTT.

This chain connects TRBV18 to TRBJ2-5; TRBD1 aligns across 9 bases. The germline CDR1 and CDR2 sequences are KGHSH and LQKENI. V lost 2 bases, J lost 2 bases, and 9 bases stayed unmatched. CDR3 size: 17 residues. This CDR3 reads CASSPSTGGRGQETQYF. CDR3 DNA: TGTGCCAGCTCACCATCCACAGGGGGCCGAGGACAAGAGACCCAGTACTTC.

V and J are TRBV7-6 and TRBJ2-1, with 13 bases lining up with TRBD2. The CDR3 has 16 residues. Per the germline V gene, CDR1 is SGHVS and CDR2 is FNYEAQ. Germline trimming cut 3 bases from V and 4 bases from J; bases unmatched to any gene: 3. Here the CDR3 reads CASSLTSGRSYNEQFF. Here the CDR3 DNA reads TGTGCCAGCAGCTTGACTAGCGGGAGGTCTTACAATGAGCAGTTCTTC. Variable domain in full (rest from reference TRBV7-6 and TRBJ2-1): GAGVSQSPRYKVTKRGQDVALRCDPISGHVSLYWYRQALGQGPEFLTYFNYEAQQDKSGLPNDRFSAERPEGSISTLTIQRTEQRDSAMYRCASSLTSGRSYNEQFFGPGTRLTVL.

This clonotype was picked up a small number of times. V gene TRBV4-1 combines with J gene TRBJ2-1; 12 nucleotides align to TRBD2. This CDR3 has 17 amino acids. Losses at the gene ends were 4 bases for V and 7 bases for J; bases not matched to a gene: 11. Germline V gives CDR1 MGHRA, CDR2 YSYEKL. CDR3 amino acids: CASSRSWASGRVNEQFF. DNA for the CDR3: TGCGCCAGCAGCCGTTCGTGGGCTAGCGGGAGGGTTAATGAGCAGTTCTTC.

In the case of this clonotype: A much larger clone is a single base away; this may be a read error. The chain couples TRBV6-2 or TRBV6-3 to TRBJ2-5, with 7 bases aligning to TRBD2. Germline CDR1 and CDR2: MNHEY and SVGEGT. Losses at the gene ends were 4 bases for V and 5 bases for J; bases not matched to a gene: 4. The CDR3 runs 13 residues. The CDR3 DNA reads TGTGCCAGCAGTTCACTAGCGTGGGAGACCCAGTACTTC. This gives the protein CASSSLAWETQYF.

About this clonotype itself: A much larger clone lies one base from this, so it may be a read error. This chain connects TRBV28 to TRBJ2-5; 7 bases agree with TRBD2. Germline V gene sequence: CDR1 MDHEN, CDR2 SYDVKM. This CDR3 contains 13 residues. Trimming removed 6 bases from V and 11 bases from J; junction bases left unmatched: 12. The CDR3 loop is CASSPLAPNEQYF. The CDR3 region has the DNA TGTGCCAGCAGCCCACTAGCGCCAAATGAGCAGTACTTC.

The chain carries TRBV15 and TRBJ2-5; TRBD1 matches at 7 bases. Unmatched junction bases numbered 7, after V lost 2 bases and J lost 7 bases. The germline V gene has CDR1 LNHNV and CDR2 YYDKDF (reference sequence). The length of the CDR3 is 14 residues. The CDR3 DNA follows: TGTGCCACCAGCAGAAGACAGGGTATTTTGACCCAGTACTTC. Translated: CATSRRQGILTQYF.

The rearrangement uses TRBV7-9 and TRBJ2-5; D is possibly TRBD1 or TRBD2 (6 bases each). The germline gives CDR1 SEHNR, CDR2 FQNEAQ (reference sequence). The CDR3 is 14 residues long. The V end was cut by 8 bases, the J end by 4 bases, with 17 bases between. The CDR3 region has the DNA TGTGCCAGCCGCCCTGGGGGGCTGGGAGAGACCCAGTACTTC. Residues: CASRPGGLGETQYF.

The rearrangement uses TRBV20-1 and TRBJ2-1; 8 nucleotides align to TRBD2. Trimming cost V 6 bases and J 3 bases; bases outside gene matches: 7. Germline V lookup: CDR1 DFQATT, CDR2 SNEGSKA (reference sequence). The CDR3 has 14 amino acids. CDR3 sequence: CSASSGLDYNEQFF. In nucleotides, the CDR3 is TGCAGTGCGTCTAGCGGGCTCGACTACAATGAGCAGTTCTTC.

This clonotype turned up a few times. The V call is TRBV7-9, the J call TRBJ1-6; D unresolved. The CDR3 loop spans 15 amino acids. The germline V gene has CDR1 SEHNR and CDR2 FQNEAQ (reference sequence). Trimming stripped 5 bases from V and 2 bases from J, with 10 bases between. The CDR3 region is CASSQGPAYNSPLHF. CDR3 DNA: TGTGCCAGCAGCCAAGGCCCGGCCTATAATTCACCCCTCCACTTT.

Only a few counts were recorded for this clonotype. The J gene is TRBJ2-3, the V gene TRBV3-1; 9 nucleotides match TRBD2. The germline CDR1 and CDR2 sequences are LGHDT and YNNKEL (reference sequence). This CDR3 has 16 amino acids. V dropped 4 bases and J dropped 8; count of bases not matched to a gene: 13. CDR3 protein: CASSPYRGGGAVTQYF. The CDR3 nucleotides are TGTGCCAGCAGCCCCTACCGCGGCGGGGGGGCCGTTACGCAGTATTTT.

The V gene is TRBV7-2, the J gene TRBJ1-4; D remains ambiguous. Germline V gives CDR1 SGHTA, CDR2 FQGNSA. Deletions cut 4 bases from V and 2 bases from J, with 11 bases between. This CDR3 contains 15 residues. The DNA for the CDR3 is TGTGCCAGCAGCTACGCCCGAGGCACTAATGAAAAACTGTTTTTT. This sequence encodes CASSYARGTNEKLFF.